The rows below give T cell receptor beta chains drawn from one sample of a study of T cell responses to AZD1222 COVID-19 vaccine. Profiled with immunoSEQ multiplex PCR; TCRdb holds only in-frame clones, not every one. The sample holds some 120,000 clones, 93% seen once. Source: peripheral blood, taken on day 0 of AZD1222 vaccination. These receptors originate from an adult in good health. The CDR3 runs from the conserved cysteine through the conserved F or W. Each record gives: J gene, V gene, clone size, D gene, CDR3 DNA, CDR3 protein. A D gene is named only where the DNA matches it firmly. The size entry is marked missing in some rows and otherwise reads once, few, many or a size class.

j_gene: TRBJ1-1; v_gene: TRBV3-1/TRBV3-2; abundance: once; d_gene: NA; CDR3nt: TGTGCCAGCAGCCGAGGGAGGGTAGAAGCTTTCTTT; CDR3aa: CASSRGRVEAFF
j_gene: TRBJ1-5; v_gene: TRBV6-5; abundance: NA; d_gene: NA; CDR3nt: TGTGCCAGCACCCCTCAGCAAGGGCAGCCCCAGCATTTT; CDR3aa: CASTPQQGQPQHF
j_gene: TRBJ1-2; v_gene: TRBV7-9; abundance: NA; d_gene: NA; CDR3nt: TGTGCCAGCAGCTACCCACAGACAGTTACCTATGGCTACACCTTC; CDR3aa: CASSYPQTVTYGYTF
j_gene: TRBJ1-6; v_gene: TRBV6-5; abundance: NA; d_gene: NA; CDR3nt: TGTGCCAGCATAAAGAGTATCTATAATTCACCCCTCCACTTT; CDR3aa: CASIKSIYNSPLHF
j_gene: TRBJ1-2; v_gene: TRBV27; abundance: NA; d_gene: NA; CDR3nt: TGTGCCAGCAGTTTTGGGCAGACTAACTATGGCTACACCTTC; CDR3aa: CASSFGQTNYGYTF
j_gene: TRBJ2-1; v_gene: TRBV2; abundance: NA; d_gene: TRBD1; CDR3nt: TGTGCCAGCAGCAAAATCGGACAGGGGATTTACAATGAGCAGTTCTTC; CDR3aa: CASSKIGQGIYNEQFF
j_gene: TRBJ1-2; v_gene: TRBV2; abundance: NA; d_gene: NA; CDR3nt: TGTGCCAGCAGTGGGACAGCTGATCCCTACACCTTC; CDR3aa: CASSGTADPYTF
j_gene: TRBJ1-1; v_gene: TRBV3-1/TRBV3-2; abundance: NA; d_gene: NA; CDR3nt: TGTGCCAGCAGCCCAGGCTTGATGAACACTGAAGCTTTCTTT; CDR3aa: CASSPGLMNTEAFF
j_gene: TRBJ1-3; v_gene: TRBV3-1/TRBV3-2; abundance: NA; d_gene: TRBD1; CDR3nt: TGTGCCAGCAGCAAGAGGGCAGGGGGTACGAACACCATATATTTT; CDR3aa: CASSKRAGGTNTIYF
j_gene: TRBJ1-5; v_gene: TRBV2; abundance: NA; d_gene: NA; CDR3nt: TGTGCCAGCAGCACCAGCTGGCCCACCAATCAGCCCCAGCATTTT; CDR3aa: CASSTSWPTNQPQHF
j_gene: TRBJ1-2; v_gene: TRBV18; abundance: once; d_gene: NA; CDR3nt: TGTGCCAGCTCACTTACTGGTCCGGGACGCGGATCTTCTAACTATGGCTACACCTTC; CDR3aa: CASSLTGPGRGSSNYGYTF
j_gene: TRBJ1-6; v_gene: TRBV19; abundance: NA; d_gene: TRBD1; CDR3nt: TGTGCCAGTAGTATAGCTGACAGGGAGGATTCACCCCTCCACTTT; CDR3aa: CASSIADREDSPLHF
j_gene: TRBJ1-2; v_gene: TRBV7-9; abundance: NA; d_gene: NA; CDR3nt: TGTGCCAGCAGCTTAGGGTTCACCGGGGAAATTAACTATGGCTACACCTTC; CDR3aa: CASSLGFTGEINYGYTF
j_gene: TRBJ2-5; v_gene: TRBV15; abundance: NA; d_gene: TRBD2; CDR3nt: TGTGCCACCAGCAGATTGGGAGGGGAGACCCAGTACTTC; CDR3aa: CATSRLGGETQYF
j_gene: TRBJ2-3; v_gene: TRBV7-2; abundance: once; d_gene: NA; CDR3nt: TGTGCCAGCAGCTTAGCTGTCACAGATACGCAGTATTTT; CDR3aa: CASSLAVTDTQYF
j_gene: TRBJ1-6; v_gene: TRBV4-1; abundance: NA; d_gene: NA; CDR3nt: TGCGCCAGCAGCCAAGGTGCCAGGAGATTCAATTCACCCCTCCACTTT; CDR3aa: CASSQGARRFNSPLHF
j_gene: TRBJ2-1; v_gene: TRBV10-3; abundance: NA; d_gene: TRBD1; CDR3nt: TGTGCCATCAATCTGGGTACGGGACAGGGGAACAATGAGCAGTTCTTC; CDR3aa: CAINLGTGQGNNEQFF
j_gene: TRBJ1-2; v_gene: TRBV19; abundance: NA; d_gene: NA; CDR3nt: TGTGCCAGTAGACCGTACATGTCCTATGGCTACACCTTC; CDR3aa: CASRPYMSYGYTF
j_gene: TRBJ2-2; v_gene: TRBV9; abundance: NA; d_gene: NA; CDR3nt: TGTGCCAGCAGCGCCCCGCTAGCTAGCGGGGAGCTGTTTTTT; CDR3aa: CASSAPLASGELFF
j_gene: TRBJ1-5; v_gene: TRBV3-1/TRBV3-2; abundance: NA; d_gene: NA; CDR3nt: TGTGCCAGCAGCCTGACAGGTTTCCAGCCCCAGCATTTT; CDR3aa: CASSLTGFQPQHF
j_gene: TRBJ2-2; v_gene: TRBV5-1; abundance: NA; d_gene: NA; CDR3nt: TGCGCCAGCAGCTTCCAGCAGGGAAACACCGGGGAGCTGTTTTTT; CDR3aa: CASSFQQGNTGELFF
j_gene: TRBJ1-2; v_gene: TRBV4-1; abundance: NA; d_gene: NA; CDR3nt: TGCGCCAGCAGCGCAGGGGAAAGGTATGGCTACACCTTC; CDR3aa: CASSAGERYGYTF
j_gene: TRBJ1-1; v_gene: TRBV5-8; abundance: once; d_gene: TRBD1; CDR3nt: TGTGCCAGCAGCTTGGACAGGGGACACACTGAAGCTTTCTTT; CDR3aa: CASSLDRGHTEAFF
j_gene: TRBJ2-1; v_gene: TRBV5-1; abundance: NA; d_gene: NA; CDR3nt: TGCGCCAGCAGCGCCGGGGTCTCCTACAATGAGCAGTTCTTC; CDR3aa: CASSAGVSYNEQFF
j_gene: TRBJ1-3; v_gene: TRBV2; abundance: NA; d_gene: NA; CDR3nt: TGTGCCAGCAGGACGCCTCCAGGGCTGTCTGGAAACACCATATATTTT; CDR3aa: CASRTPPGLSGNTIYF
j_gene: TRBJ1-5; v_gene: TRBV18; abundance: NA; d_gene: NA; CDR3nt: TGTGCCAGCTCACATATGATTAATCAGCCCCAGCATTTT; CDR3aa: CASSHMINQPQHF
j_gene: TRBJ2-3; v_gene: TRBV4-1; abundance: NA; d_gene: NA; CDR3nt: TGCGCCAGCAGCCAAGGACAGACCACAGATACGCAGTATTTT; CDR3aa: CASSQGQTTDTQYF
j_gene: TRBJ1-1; v_gene: TRBV5-5; abundance: NA; d_gene: TRBD1; CDR3nt: TGTGCCAGCAGCGGGGACAGGGGGTCCGCTGAAGCTTTCTTT; CDR3aa: CASSGDRGSAEAFF
j_gene: TRBJ1-6; v_gene: TRBV2; abundance: NA; d_gene: TRBD1; CDR3nt: TGTGCCAGCCTGATATCCGGGACAGGTCCTAATTCACCCCTCCACTTT; CDR3aa: CASLISGTGPNSPLHF
j_gene: TRBJ1-1; v_gene: TRBV5-3; abundance: NA; d_gene: TRBD1; CDR3nt: TGTGCCAGAAGCTCGTCAGACCTGGACAGGGCTACTGAAGCTTTCTTT; CDR3aa: CARSSSDLDRATEAFF
j_gene: TRBJ1-5; v_gene: TRBV6-5; abundance: NA; d_gene: NA; CDR3nt: TGTGCCAGCAGGCTCATCGCGGGTAATCAGCCCCAGCATTTT; CDR3aa: CASRLIAGNQPQHF
j_gene: TRBJ2-5; v_gene: TRBV7-2; abundance: NA; d_gene: TRBD2; CDR3nt: TGTGCCAGCAGCCCGAATCTAGCGGGCGAGACCCAGTACTTC; CDR3aa: CASSPNLAGETQYF
j_gene: TRBJ1-5; v_gene: TRBV21-1; abundance: NA; d_gene: NA; CDR3nt: TGTGCCAGCAGCAAACTTCCGGGACAGGGCTTTAATCAGCCCCAGCATTTT; CDR3aa: CASSKLPGQGFNQPQHF